The clone carrying this T cell receptor (beta chain) occurred a few times. V was clipped by 6 bases and J by 5 bases; unmatched bases: 15. The V gene's germline CDR1 is MNHNS and CDR2 SASEGT. There are 18 residues in the CDR3. The record originates from a study of Graves' ophthalmopathy and Graves' hyperthyroidism. Study-level information: The study drew peripheral blood at initial diagnosis, before any treatment.

Scientists amplified the TCR beta CDR3 regions from RNA transcripts. HTBI primers were used in a first-round RT-PCR, which preceded a second-round multiplex PCR. From the multiplex PCR reads, TCRdb called clonotypes with MiXCR, one entry per CDR3 protein. Counted here are about 620,000 distinct CDR3 sequences, roughly 20% occurring once; the ten biggest clones make up about 6.6%. Hyperthyroidism is called stable when no ophthalmopathy develops within 18 months of follow-up. New diagnoses, under 2 months' duration, and ages 18 to 65 characterized the hyperthyroidism patients. Other autoimmune diseases, uncontrolled infections, pregnancy or lactation ruled patients out of participation.

The rearrangement links TRBV6-1 to TRBJ2-5; 13 bases fit TRBD2. Sequenced material: peripheral blood. The receptor comes from a woman aged 18-30 years with stable Graves' hyperthyroidism. Some clones in this sample may be carry-over from other donors' samples. The CDR3 reads CASRRTTSGRDSGETQYF. The CDR3, as DNA: TGTGCCAGCAGGCGGACTACTAGCGGGAGGGATTCGGGGGAGACCCAGTACTTC.